These T cell receptor beta chains were read from a single sample in a study of shared clonotypes between healthy human individuals. The data were produced by immunoSEQ multiplex PCR, yet TCRdb's version contains in-frame clones alone and is incomplete. This sample has some 470,000 clones, with less than 80% found just once. The sample consisted of PBMCs. All receptors come from a woman aged 35 to 49 in good health. Some clones in this sample may be carry-over from other donors' samples. The CDR3 runs from the conserved cysteine through the conserved F or W. The D gene is left open where the match is weak. Clone size is given for some rows only: seen once, a few or many times, or a class if the clone is expanded.

>TRBV7-2|TRBJ2-5|-|-
TGTGCCAGCAGCGGCGTGATCCAAGAGACCCAGTACTTC
CASSGVIQETQYF
>TRBV7-6|TRBJ1-5|-|-
TGTGCCAGCAGCCGGGGCCCGCGGGGCGGTAGCAATCAGCCCCAGCATTTT
CASSRGPRGGSNQPQHF
>TRBV10-2|TRBJ2-5|-|-
TGCGCCAGCAGTGAGTCCGGAAAGGGAGGTCAAGAGACCCAGTACTTC
CASSESGKGGQETQYF
>TRBV7-8|TRBJ2-7|-|TRBD1
TGTGCCAGCAGCATACCCCGGGACAGGGTAAACGAGCAGTACTTC
CASSIPRDRVNEQYF
>TRBV2|TRBJ2-1|-|-
TGTGCCAGCAGTTCGGACGCATACAATGAGCAGTTCTTC
CASSSDAYNEQFF
>TRBV29-1|TRBJ2-1|few|-
TGCAGCGTGAGGAGGGACGGCACCTACAATGAGCAGTTCTTC
CSVRRDGTYNEQFF
>TRBV6-5|TRBJ1-2|-|-
TGTGCGATCTGGGTGCCCCTTAACTATGGCTACACCTTC
CAIWVPLNYGYTF
>TRBV5-1|TRBJ2-2|-|-
TGCGCCAGCAGCCTACAGTCCTGGACGGGCACCGGGGAGCTGTTTTTT
CASSLQSWTGTGELFF
>TRBV6-1|TRBJ2-3|few|-
TGTGCCAGCAGTCGGGACACCTCCACAGATACGCAGTATTTT
CASSRDTSTDTQYF
>TRBV5-4|TRBJ2-7|-|-
TGTGCCAGCAGCCGTGACGCGGGCCGCGTCGAGGAGCAGTACTTC
CASSRDAGRVEEQYF
>TRBV18|TRBJ2-3|-|TRBD1
TGTGCCAGCTCACGGACAGGGGGCGGAGGCACAGATACGCAGTATTTT
CASSRTGGGGTDTQYF
>TRBV28|TRBJ2-2|-|TRBD1
TGTGCCAGCAGGCAAGGGGGCCTGGAGCTGTTTTTT
CASRQGGLELFF
>TRBV19|TRBJ2-5|-|-
TGTGCCAGTAGTGACGGGGGCGGCTCGGAGACCCAGTACTTC
CASSDGGGSETQYF
>TRBV5-1|TRBJ2-7|-|-
TGCGCCAGCAGCTTGAGGGGCAGTAACTACGAGCAGTACTTC
CASSLRGSNYEQYF
>TRBV11-3|TRBJ1-1|-|-
TGTGCCAGCAGCAGGAAGAAGGACACTGAAGCTTTCTTT
CASSRKKDTEAFF
>TRBV28|TRBJ1-5|-|-
TGTGCCAGCAGTTCCAAAGACAGGTTCGATCAGCCCCAGCATTTT
CASSSKDRFDQPQHF
>TRBV2|TRBJ1-4|-|TRBD1
TGTGCCAGCAGTGAAAGGCAGGGGGGCGAAAAACTGTTTTTT
CASSERQGGEKLFF
>TRBV5-4|TRBJ1-2|-|-
TGTGCCAGCAGCTTGTTCAGGGGAGGCTACACCTTC
CASSLFRGGYTF
>TRBV28|TRBJ1-2|once|TRBD1
TGTGCCAGCCGTCCCGGGACAGGACCCTATGGCTACACCTTC
CASRPGTGPYGYTF
>TRBV20-1|TRBJ1-1|-|TRBD1
TGCAACCCAGACAGGGGCGTCCAAGCTTTCTTT
CNPDRGVQAFF
>TRBV5-1|TRBJ1-2|-|-
TGCGCCAGCAGTTCCGGGATCCGATTGAACTATGGCTACACCTTC
CASSSGIRLNYGYTF
>TRBV27|TRBJ2-5|-|-
TGTGCCGGCGGTTTATCCCGGGACACAAGGACCCAGTACTTC
CAGGLSRDTRTQYF
>TRBV18|TRBJ2-2|-|-
TGTGCCAGCCGACAGGAGAACACCGGGGAGCTGTTTTTT
CASRQENTGELFF
>TRBV30|TRBJ2-7|many|-
TGTGCCTGGAAACCGGACAGTCACTACGAGCAGTACTTC
CAWKPDSHYEQYF
>TRBV7-9|TRBJ1-1|once|-
TGTGCCAGCAGCTTATTTTCAGGGTCCGGGGAAGCTTTCTTT
CASSLFSGSGEAFF
>TRBV11-1|TRBJ2-7|many|-
TGTGCCAGCAGCTTAGACAAATACGAGCAGTACTTC
CASSLDKYEQYF
>TRBV6-5|TRBJ1-2|-|-
TGTGCCAGCAGTTACTCCAGGGAAGGGTCGGTTGGCTACACCTTC
CASSYSREGSVGYTF
>TRBV19|TRBJ1-3|few|-
TGTGCCAGTAGTATCGGCAGGGGCTTTTCGGCGGGAAACACCATATATTTT
CASSIGRGFSAGNTIYF
>TRBV7-9|TRBJ1-6|-|-
TGTGCCAGCAGCTTAGATAGCAGGGCGTTTTCACCCCTCCACTTT
CASSLDSRAFSPLHF
>TRBV6-5|TRBJ1-1|-|-
TGTGCCAGCAGGTACGACAGACTGAACACTGAAGCTTTCTTT
CASRYDRLNTEAFF
>TRBV27|TRBJ1-2|-|-
TGTGCCAGCAGTCCACGAAACCTCCCTGGCTACACCTTC
CASSPRNLPGYTF
>TRBV18|TRBJ2-3|-|TRBD2
TGTGCCAGCTCACCAGCAAACCTAGCGGGCACAGATACGCAGTATTTT
CASSPANLAGTDTQYF
>TRBV28|TRBJ2-6|-|-
TGTGCCAGCAGTCCAAGGGGGGAAGGGGCCAACGTCCTGACTTTC
CASSPRGEGANVLTF
>TRBV19|TRBJ2-5|-|TRBD2
TGTGCCAGTAGTCAGGGGACTAGCGGGAGAGGGGAGACCCAGTACTTC
CASSQGTSGRGETQYF
>TRBV4-1|TRBJ2-1|-|TRBD2
TGCGCCAGCAGCCCAGGGGGATTAGCGGGAGAACCCTACAATGAGCAGTTCTTC
CASSPGGLAGEPYNEQFF
>TRBV7-9|TRBJ2-5|-|TRBD2
TGTGCCAGCAGCGCACCGGGACTAGGGGTTGAGCAGTACTTC
CASSAPGLGVEQYF
>TRBV10-2|TRBJ2-3|many|-
TGCGCCAGCAGACCGACCCAAGCGGGTACAGATACGCAGTATTTT
CASRPTQAGTDTQYF
>TRBV4-2|TRBJ2-3|-|TRBD2
TGTGCCAGCAGCCAAGATCCCGACGGGAGGGGGGAAGATACGCAGTATTTT
CASSQDPDGRGEDTQYF
>TRBV5-5|TRBJ1-3|-|-
TGTGCCAGCAGCTTGGCGTGGGGAGGAAACACCATATATTTT
CASSLAWGGNTIYF
>TRBV2|TRBJ2-5|-|-
TGTGCCAGCAGCCTAGCGTGGGGAGAGACCCAGTACTTC
CASSLAWGETQYF
>TRBV18|TRBJ2-7|-|-
TGTGCCAGCTCACCTCTTAACACTGAGCACGAGCAGTACTTC
CASSPLNTEHEQYF
>TRBV11-2|TRBJ2-7|-|-
TGTGCCAGCAGCCAAGGGCCCGCACAGTACTTC
CASSQGPAQYF
>TRBV5-4|TRBJ2-2|-|-
TGTGCCAGCAGCCTTGGGAACGGGGAGCTGTTTTTT
CASSLGNGELFF
>TRBV5-4|TRBJ2-5|-|-
TGTGCCAGCAGCTTGGTGGGGGAGACCCAGTACTTC
CASSLVGETQYF
>TRBV27|TRBJ1-1|-|-
TGTGCCAGCAGTCGCGCCAGCCGGAGCACTGAAGCTTTCTTT
CASSRASRSTEAFF
>TRBV7-9|TRBJ1-3|many|-
TGTGCCAGCAGCCAGGGAGTGGCTGGAAACACCATATATTTT
CASSQGVAGNTIYF
>TRBV5-1|TRBJ1-3|-|-
TGCGCCAGCAGCTTGCAACACAGATCCTCTGGAAACACCATATATTTT
CASSLQHRSSGNTIYF
>TRBV30|TRBJ2-1|-|TRBD2
TGTGCCTGGATGGGGACTAGCTCCAATGAGCAGTTCTTC
CAWMGTSSNEQFF
>TRBV11-3|TRBJ2-3|-|-
TGTGCCAGCAGCTCACGGTGGGGGGCCGGCACAGATACGCAGTATTTT
CASSSRWGAGTDTQYF
>TRBV19|TRBJ1-4|-|TRBD1
TGTGCCAGTAGTCACGGGACAGGCAGCGAAAAACTGTTTTTT
CASSHGTGSEKLFF
>TRBV5-1|TRBJ2-7|-|-
TGCGCCAGCAGCTCGGCGACCGCCGGCTCCTACGAGCAGTACTTC
CASSSATAGSYEQYF
>TRBV28|TRBJ2-1|-|TRBD2
TGTGCCAGCAGTCCGAGGACTAGCGGGAGTTCCTACAATGAGCAGTTCTTC
CASSPRTSGSSYNEQFF
>TRBV27|TRBJ2-3|-|TRBD2
TGTGCCAGCAGTTTATCCCCTAGCGGTAGCACAGATACGCAGTATTTT
CASSLSPSGSTDTQYF
>TRBV5-5|TRBJ1-2|many|-
TGTGCCAGCAGCTTGGAGGAGAAGAGGGGCTACACCTTC
CASSLEEKRGYTF
>TRBV4-2|TRBJ2-3|once|TRBD2
TGTGCCAGCAGCCAAGATCTTGTTAGCGGGGACCGCACAGATACGCAGTATTTT
CASSQDLVSGDRTDTQYF
>TRBV5-1|TRBJ1-1|-|-
TGCGCCAGCAGCTTGGACGGGCAACAGAACACTGAAGCTTTCTTT
CASSLDGQQNTEAFF
>TRBV29-1|TRBJ2-1|once|TRBD2
TGCGGCGTCGAAGAACGGGACTACTATATAAGGGATGAGCAGTTCTTC
CGVEERDYYIRDEQFF